The clone carrying this T cell receptor beta chain was detected once. The antigen is not known. Distinct nucleotide sequences in the sample also encode this CDR3. This sample is part of a study of shared clonotypes between healthy human individuals. Study-level findings and limits: Non-shared clonotypes had lower generation probabilities than those shared by all four donors. When naive CD4 clonotypes were compared across several donors, about 5% were shared.

Several immunoSEQ 96-well plates shared each subset's DNA, each plate a replicate. The assay was immunoSEQ multiplex PCR, and TCRdb's table has in-frame clones only and misses some. The sample has 2 million to 2.5 million clones; 95% are singletons. Trimming stripped 1 base from V and 7 bases from J, with 5 bases between. The V gene's germline CDR1 is SGHTA and CDR2 FQGNSA. CDR3 length: 12 residues. J is TRBJ2-1 and V is TRBV7-2; D call uncertain. The receptor's source is a man aged 18-30 years in good health. The sequencing sample was made of naive CD4+ T cells sorted from blood. Regarding subset: CD45RA+ positively selected. CDR3 sequence: CASSLGRNEQFF. The DNA for the CDR3 is TGTGCCAGCAGCTTAGGCAGAAATGAGCAGTTCTTC.